This T cell receptor (beta chain) was observed in a study of T-cell reconstitution after alpha-beta-depleted transplantation in children. General study findings and limits: It was surviving recipient T cells and thymic progenitors that gave some patients high TCRbeta diversity at day 60.

This clonotype has a count of ten or more. Its antigen is as yet unknown. The J segment lost 3 bases and the V segment lost 2 bases, leaving 4 bases of the junction unmatched. Per germline, CDR1 SGHTA and CDR2 FQGTGA. This CDR3 has 15 residues. During its preparation, the TCRbeta library received unique molecular identifiers. TCRdb re-derived calls from the PCR reads in MiXCR, one entry per CDR3 protein. This sample has 70,000 or so distinct CDR3 sequences, with approximately 10% found just once. The clonotype comes from a boy between 10 and 17 years old with acute myeloid leukemia, due to receive a stem cell transplant. The genes are TRBV7-3 and TRBJ2-1; 7 bases are a match to TRBD2. This sample comprised PBMCs, obtained before TCRalphabeta/CD19-depleted stem cell transplant. The CDR3 DNA reads as TGTGCCAGCAGCTTAGCCGGGAGGCTCTACAATGAGCAGTTCTTC. It encodes CASSLAGRLYNEQFF.